This T cell receptor beta chain was recovered during a study of blood T cells in healthy people across ages. Next came a second PCR, run for about 7 to 11 cycles, which used a sample-barcoded 5' primer along with a J-beta primer mix. Researchers report that a template-switch adaptor with 12 random nucleotides tagged each cDNA molecule. A single record per CDR3 protein comes from TCRdb applying MiXCR to the 5' RACE reads. The sample contains approximately 800,000 distinct CDR3 sequences, about 34% of which appear only once. Germline-derived CDR1 and CDR2 are KGHSH and LQKENI. The CDR3 contains 14 residues. Trimming removed 6 bases from V and 8 bases from J, with 16 bases in between.

The clonotype was recovered from a man between 18 and 29 years old in good health. This rearrangement joins TRBV18 to TRBJ1-4; a possible D gene is TRBD1 (6 bases). The source material was blood. As DNA, the CDR3 is TGTGCCAGCTCCACGGAACGGACAGAGGAAAAACTGTTTTTT. Protein sequence: CASSTERTEEKLFF.